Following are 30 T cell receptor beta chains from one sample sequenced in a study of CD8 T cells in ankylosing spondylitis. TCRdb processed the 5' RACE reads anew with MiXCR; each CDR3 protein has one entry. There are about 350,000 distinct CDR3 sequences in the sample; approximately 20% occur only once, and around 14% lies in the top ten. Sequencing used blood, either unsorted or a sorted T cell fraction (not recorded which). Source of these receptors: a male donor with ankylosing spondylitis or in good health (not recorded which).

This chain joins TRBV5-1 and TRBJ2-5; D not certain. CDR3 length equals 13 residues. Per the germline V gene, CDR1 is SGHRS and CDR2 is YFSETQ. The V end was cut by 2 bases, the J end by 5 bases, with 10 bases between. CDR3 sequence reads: CASSFGSSETQYF. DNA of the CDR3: TGCGCCAGCAGCTTCGGGTCCTCGGAGACCCAGTACTTC.

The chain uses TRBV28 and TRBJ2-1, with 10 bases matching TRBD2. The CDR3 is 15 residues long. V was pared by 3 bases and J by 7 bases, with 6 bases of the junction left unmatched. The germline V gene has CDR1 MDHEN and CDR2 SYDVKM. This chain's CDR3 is CASSLRAGGWNEQFF. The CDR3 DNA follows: TGTGCCAGCAGTTTGAGAGCGGGGGGGTGGAATGAGCAGTTCTTC.

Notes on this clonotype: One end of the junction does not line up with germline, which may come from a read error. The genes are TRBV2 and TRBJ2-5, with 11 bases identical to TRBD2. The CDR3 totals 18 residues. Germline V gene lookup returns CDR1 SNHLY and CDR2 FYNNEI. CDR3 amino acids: CTSSGAPGLADAQETQYF. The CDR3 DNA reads TGTACCAGCAGTGGCGCCCCGGGACTAGCGGACGCTCAAGAGACCCAGTACTTC.

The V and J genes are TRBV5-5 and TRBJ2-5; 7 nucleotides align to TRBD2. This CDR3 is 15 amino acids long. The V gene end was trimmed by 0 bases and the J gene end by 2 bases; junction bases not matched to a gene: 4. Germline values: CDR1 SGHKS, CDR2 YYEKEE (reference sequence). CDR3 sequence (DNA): TGTGCCAGCAGCTTGGGTCAGGGAGGGCAAGAGACCCAGTACTTC. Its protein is CASSLGQGGQETQYF.

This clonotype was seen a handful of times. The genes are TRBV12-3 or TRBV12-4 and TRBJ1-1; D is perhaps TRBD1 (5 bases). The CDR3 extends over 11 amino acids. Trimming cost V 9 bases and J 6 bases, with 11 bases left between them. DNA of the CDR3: TGTGCCAGTCAGGGACGCTCTGAAGCTTTCTTT. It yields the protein CASQGRSEAFF.

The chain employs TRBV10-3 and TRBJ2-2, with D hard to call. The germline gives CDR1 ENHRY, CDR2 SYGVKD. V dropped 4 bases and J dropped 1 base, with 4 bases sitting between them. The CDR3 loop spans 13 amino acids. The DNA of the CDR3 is TGTGCCATCAGTGTAAAGAACACCGGGGAGCTGTTTTTT. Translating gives CAISVKNTGELFF.

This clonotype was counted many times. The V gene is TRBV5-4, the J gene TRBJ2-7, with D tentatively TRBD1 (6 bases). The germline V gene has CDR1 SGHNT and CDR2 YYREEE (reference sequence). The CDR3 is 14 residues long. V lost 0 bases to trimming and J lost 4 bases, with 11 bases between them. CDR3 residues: CASSLDRVPYEQYF. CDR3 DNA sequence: TGTGCCAGCAGCTTGGACAGGGTGCCGTACGAGCAGTACTTC.

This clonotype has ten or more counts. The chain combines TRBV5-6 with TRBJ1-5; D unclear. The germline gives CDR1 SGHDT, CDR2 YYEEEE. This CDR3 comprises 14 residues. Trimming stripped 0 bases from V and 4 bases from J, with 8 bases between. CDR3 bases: TGTGCCAGCAGCTTGGCTAATGCTAATCAGCCCCAGCATTTT. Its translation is CASSLANANQPQHF.

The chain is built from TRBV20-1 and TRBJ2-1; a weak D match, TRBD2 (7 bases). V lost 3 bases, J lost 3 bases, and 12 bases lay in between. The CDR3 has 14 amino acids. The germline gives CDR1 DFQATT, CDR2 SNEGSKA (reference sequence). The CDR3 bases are TGCAGTGCTAGGGGGGGGACAAACTACAATGAGCAGTTCTTC. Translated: CSARGGTNYNEQFF.

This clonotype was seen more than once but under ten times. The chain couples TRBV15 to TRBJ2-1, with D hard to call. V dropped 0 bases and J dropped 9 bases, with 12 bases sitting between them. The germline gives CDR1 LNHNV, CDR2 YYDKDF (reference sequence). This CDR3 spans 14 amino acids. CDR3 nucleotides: TGTGCCACCAGCAGAGATTCGGCTATCAGTGAGCAGTTCTTC. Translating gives CATSRDSAISEQFF.

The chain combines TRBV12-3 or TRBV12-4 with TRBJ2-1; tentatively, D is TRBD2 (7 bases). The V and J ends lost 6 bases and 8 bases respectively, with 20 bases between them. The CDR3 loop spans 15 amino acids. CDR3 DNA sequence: TGTGCCAGCAGCATGATTGGGGGGGGCGTCGATGAGCAGTTCTTC. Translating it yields CASSMIGGGVDEQFF.

The CDR3 region is CAISGDRDSRDQPQHF. CDR3 DNA: TGTGCCATCAGTGGGGACAGGGACTCGAGGGATCAGCCCCAGCATTTT. The J gene is TRBJ1-5, the V gene TRBV10-3; 9 bases are a match to TRBD1. Germline values: CDR1 ENHRY, CDR2 SYGVKD. The CDR3 sequence is 16 residues long. Unmatched junction bases numbered 9, after V lost 4 bases and J lost 5 bases.

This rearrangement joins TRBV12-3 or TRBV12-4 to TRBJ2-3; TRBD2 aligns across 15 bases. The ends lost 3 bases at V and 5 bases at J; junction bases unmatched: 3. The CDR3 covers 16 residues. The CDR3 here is CASSFGLAGGRDTQYF. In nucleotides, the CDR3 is TGTGCCAGCAGTTTTGGACTAGCGGGGGGGCGAGATACGCAGTATTTT.

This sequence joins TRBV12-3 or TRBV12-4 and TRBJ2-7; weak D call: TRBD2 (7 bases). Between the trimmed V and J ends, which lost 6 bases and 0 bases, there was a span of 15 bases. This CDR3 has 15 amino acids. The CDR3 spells CASSWGAGASYEQYF. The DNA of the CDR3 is TGTGCCAGCAGCTGGGGGGCGGGGGCCTCCTACGAGCAGTACTTC.

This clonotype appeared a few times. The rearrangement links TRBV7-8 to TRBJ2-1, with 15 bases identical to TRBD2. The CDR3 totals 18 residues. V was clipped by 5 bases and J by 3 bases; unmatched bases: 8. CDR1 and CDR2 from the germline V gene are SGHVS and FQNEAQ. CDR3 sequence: CASSPKGLAGGIYNEQFF. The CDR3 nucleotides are TGTGCCAGCAGCCCCAAGGGACTAGCGGGGGGAATCTACAATGAGCAGTTCTTC.

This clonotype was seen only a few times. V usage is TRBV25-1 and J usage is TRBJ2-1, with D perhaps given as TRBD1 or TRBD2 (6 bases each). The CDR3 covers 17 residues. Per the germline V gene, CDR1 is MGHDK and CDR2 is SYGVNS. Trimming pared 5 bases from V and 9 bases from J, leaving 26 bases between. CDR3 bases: TGTGCCAGCAGTCCATCGCCTTACTGGGGGGCTTTGGGTGAGCAGTTCTTC. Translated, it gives CASSPSPYWGALGEQFF.

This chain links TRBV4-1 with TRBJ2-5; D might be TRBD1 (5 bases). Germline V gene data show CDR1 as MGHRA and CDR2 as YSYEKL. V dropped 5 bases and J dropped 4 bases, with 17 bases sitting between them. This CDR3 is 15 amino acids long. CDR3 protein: CASSKGPGQGETQYF. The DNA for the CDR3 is TGCGCCAGCAGCAAAGGACCCGGGCAGGGAGAGACCCAGTACTTC.

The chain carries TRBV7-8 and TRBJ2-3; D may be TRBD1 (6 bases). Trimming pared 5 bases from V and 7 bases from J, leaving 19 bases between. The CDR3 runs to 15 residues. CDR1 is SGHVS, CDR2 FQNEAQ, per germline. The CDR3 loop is CASSPMTGPSYTQYF. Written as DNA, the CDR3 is TGTGCCAGCAGCCCGATGACAGGTCCCTCGTATACGCAGTATTTT.

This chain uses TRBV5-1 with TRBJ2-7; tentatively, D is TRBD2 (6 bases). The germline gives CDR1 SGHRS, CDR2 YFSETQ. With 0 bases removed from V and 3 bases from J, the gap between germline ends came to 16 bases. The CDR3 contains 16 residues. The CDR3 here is CASSLAGGTSGYEQYF. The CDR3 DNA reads TGCGCCAGCAGCTTGGCTGGGGGGACGTCGGGCTACGAGCAGTACTTC. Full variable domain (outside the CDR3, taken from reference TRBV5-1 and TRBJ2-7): KAGVTQTPRYLIKTRGQQVTLSCSPISGHRSVSWYQQTPGQGLQFLFEYFSETQRNKGNFPGRFSGRQFSNSRSEMNVSTLELGDSALYLCASSLAGGTSGYEQYFGPGTRLTVT.

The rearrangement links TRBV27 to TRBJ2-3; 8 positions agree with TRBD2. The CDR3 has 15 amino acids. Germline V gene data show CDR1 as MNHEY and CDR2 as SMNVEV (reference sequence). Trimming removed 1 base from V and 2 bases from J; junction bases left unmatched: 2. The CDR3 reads CASSLYGGVTDTQYF. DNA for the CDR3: TGTGCCAGCAGTTTATACGGGGGGGTCACAGATACGCAGTATTTT.

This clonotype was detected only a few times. The CDR3 reads CASRSSDGLPFTGELFF. In DNA, the CDR3 is TGCGCCAGCAGGAGCTCCGACGGGCTTCCTTTCACCGGGGAGCTGTTTTTT. The chain carries TRBV5-1 and TRBJ2-2; the D is unclear. The germline V gene has CDR1 SGHRS and CDR2 YFSETQ. V was clipped by 5 bases and J by 4 bases, with 21 bases between them. CDR3 length: 17 residues.

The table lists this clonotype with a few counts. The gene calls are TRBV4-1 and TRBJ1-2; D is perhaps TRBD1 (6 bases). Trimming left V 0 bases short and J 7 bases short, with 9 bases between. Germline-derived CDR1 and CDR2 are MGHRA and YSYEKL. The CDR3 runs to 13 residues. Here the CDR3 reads CASSQEQGSGYTF. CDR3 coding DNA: TGCGCCAGCAGCCAAGAACAGGGATCTGGCTACACCTTC.

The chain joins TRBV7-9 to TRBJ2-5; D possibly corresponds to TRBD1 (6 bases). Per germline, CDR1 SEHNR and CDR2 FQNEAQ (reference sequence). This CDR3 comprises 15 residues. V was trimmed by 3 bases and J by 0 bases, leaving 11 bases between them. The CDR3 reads CASSLRTAYQETQYF. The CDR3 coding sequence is TGTGCCAGCAGCTTGAGGACAGCGTACCAAGAGACCCAGTACTTC. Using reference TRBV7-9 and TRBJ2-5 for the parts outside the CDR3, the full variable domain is DTGVSQNPRHKITKRGQNVTFRCDPISEHNRLYWYRQTLGQGPEFLTYFQNEAQLEKSRLLSDRFSAERPKGSFSTLEIQRTEQGDSAMYLCASSLRTAYQETQYFGPGTRLLVL.

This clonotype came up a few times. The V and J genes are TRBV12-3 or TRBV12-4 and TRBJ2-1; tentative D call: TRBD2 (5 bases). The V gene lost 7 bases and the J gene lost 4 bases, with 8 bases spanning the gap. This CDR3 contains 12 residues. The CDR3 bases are TGTGCCAGCACCGGGGATTACAATGAGCAGTTCTTC. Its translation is CASTGDYNEQFF.

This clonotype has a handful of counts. CDR3 sequence (DNA): TGTGCCAGCAGTTCATGGACAGGGGGCAGGGATGAGCAGTTCTTC. Its protein product is CASSSWTGGRDEQFF. V gene TRBV6-5 combines with J gene TRBJ2-1, with 11 bases lining up with TRBD1. The germline gives CDR1 MNHEY, CDR2 SVGAGI. V was pared by 4 bases and J by 8 bases, with 7 bases of the junction left unmatched. The CDR3 runs to 15 residues.

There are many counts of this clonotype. The DNA for the CDR3 is TGTGCCAGCAGGCGACAGGGTGGGGACACTGAAGCTTTCTTT. Amino acids: CASRRQGGDTEAFF. This sequence joins TRBV7-9 and TRBJ1-1, with 7 bases identical to TRBD1. CDR1 is SEHNR and CDR2 is FQNEAQ in the germline V gene (reference sequence). Germline trimming cut 6 bases from V and 3 bases from J; bases unmatched to any gene: 7. CDR3 length equals 14 residues.

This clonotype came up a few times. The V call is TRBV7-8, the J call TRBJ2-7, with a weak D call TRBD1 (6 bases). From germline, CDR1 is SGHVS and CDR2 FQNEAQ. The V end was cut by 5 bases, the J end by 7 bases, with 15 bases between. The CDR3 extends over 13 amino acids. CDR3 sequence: CASSPRDTGEQYF. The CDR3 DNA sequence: TGTGCCAGCAGCCCCAGGGACACGGGAGAGCAGTACTTC.

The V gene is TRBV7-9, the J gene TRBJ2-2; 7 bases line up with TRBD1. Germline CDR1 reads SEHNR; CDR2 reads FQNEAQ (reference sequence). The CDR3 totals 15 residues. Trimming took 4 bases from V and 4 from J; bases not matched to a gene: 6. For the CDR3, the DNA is TGTGCCAGCAGCTCTCCTGGGACAGCCACCGGGGAGCTGTTTTTT. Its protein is CASSSPGTATGELFF.

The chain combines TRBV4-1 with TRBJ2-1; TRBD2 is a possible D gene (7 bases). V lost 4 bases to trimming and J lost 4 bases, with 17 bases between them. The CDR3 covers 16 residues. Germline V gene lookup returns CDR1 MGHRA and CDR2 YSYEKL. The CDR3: CASSRKGGGNYNEQFF. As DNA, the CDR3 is TGCGCCAGCAGCCGCAAAGGGGGGGGAAATTACAATGAGCAGTTCTTC.

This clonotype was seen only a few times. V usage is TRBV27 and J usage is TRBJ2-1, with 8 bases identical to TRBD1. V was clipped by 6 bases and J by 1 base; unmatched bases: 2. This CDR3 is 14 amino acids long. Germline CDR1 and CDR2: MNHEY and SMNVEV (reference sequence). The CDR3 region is CASRTGGSYNEQFF. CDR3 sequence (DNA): TGTGCCAGCAGAACAGGGGGGTCCTACAATGAGCAGTTCTTC.